Listed here are 19 T cell receptor beta chains from one sample, sequenced in a study of blood T cell repertoires in COVID-19. Data came from immunoSEQ multiplex PCR; TCRdb stores just in-frame clones and leaves some out. Seen here are 55,000 to 75,000 clones, around three quarters observed once, and the top ten hold roughly a tenth. The specimen was peripheral blood. Source of these receptors: a human donor in a cohort sampled during active COVID-19.

This sequence joins TRBV4-3 and TRBJ1-5; maybe TRBD1 (6 bases). With 0 bases removed from V and 3 bases from J, the gap between germline ends came to 9 bases. The V gene's germline CDR1 is LGHNA and CDR2 YSLEER. CDR3 length: 15 residues. The CDR3 sequence: CASSQEYRANQPQHF. CDR3 DNA sequence: TGCGCCAGCAGCCAAGAATACAGGGCCAATCAGCCCCAGCATTTT.

The V call is TRBV5-1, the J call TRBJ1-4, with a possible D match to TRBD1 (5 bases). Germline lookup yields CDR1 SGHRS and CDR2 YFSETQ. This CDR3 region has 15 residues. The V end was cut by 4 bases, the J end by 13 bases, with 23 bases between. CDR3 residues: CASSPEGPYLGRLFF. CDR3 coding DNA: TGCGCCAGCAGCCCGGAGGGGCCATATTTGGGGAGACTGTTTTTT. The whole variable domain, remainder taken from reference TRBV5-1 and TRBJ1-4, is KAGVTQTPRYLIKTRGQQVTLSCSPISGHRSVSWYQQTPGQGLQFLFEYFSETQRNKGNFPGRFSGRQFSNSRSEMNVSTLELGDSALYLCASSPEGPYLGRLFFGSGTQLSVL.

V is TRBV11-2 and J is TRBJ2-5; TRBD1 might be the D (5 bases). Germline CDR1 SGHAT, CDR2 FQNNGV. Trimming took 6 bases from V and 5 from J, leaving 7 bases between them. This CDR3 comprises 11 residues. The CDR3 sequence: CASRTVETQYF. The CDR3 region has the DNA TGTGCCAGCAGGACAGTTGAGACCCAGTACTTC.

J is TRBJ2-3 and V is TRBV28; 8 bases map to TRBD1. The length of the CDR3 is 17 residues. Trimming took 5 bases from V and 5 from J; bases not matched to a gene: 15. Germline V lookup: CDR1 MDHEN, CDR2 SYDVKM. In nucleotides, the CDR3 is TGTGCCAGCAGTATCCTCAGGGGGCTAAGTAATTTAGATACGCAGTATTTT. This encodes CASSILRGLSNLDTQYF.

The chain combines TRBV23-1 with TRBJ1-6; D not certain. TRBV23-1 is an ORF, and what it does is uncertain. This CDR3 comprises 18 residues. V shed 3 bases and J shed 0 bases, with 15 bases lying between them. The CDR3 DNA is TGCGCCAGCAGTCATTTCGTTGGGTGGAGCTCCTATAATTCACCCCTCCACTTT. Protein sequence: CASSHFVGWSSYNSPLHF.

CDR3 sequence (DNA): TGTGCCAGCAGCTTGGTTCAGGGGACCAATTCACCCCTCCACTTT. This gives the protein CASSLVQGTNSPLHF. The chain is built from TRBV5-4 and TRBJ1-6, with D possibly matching TRBD1 (6 bases). The V gene's germline CDR1 is SGHNT and CDR2 YYREEE (reference sequence). The CDR3 sequence is 15 residues long. V lost 0 bases, J lost 7 bases, and 11 bases lay in between.

This chain connects TRBV2 to TRBJ1-1; 7 nucleotides match TRBD1. V lost 5 bases to trimming and J lost 5 bases; unmatched junction nucleotides: 5. Germline V lookup: CDR1 SNHLY, CDR2 FYNNEI. The CDR3 consists of 13 residues. The CDR3 DNA follows: TGTGCCAGCAGTCTACAGGGGTCTACTGAAGCTTTCTTT. This sequence encodes CASSLQGSTEAFF.

This rearrangement joins TRBV4-1 to TRBJ1-3; D remains ambiguous. The CDR3 contains 15 residues. Trimming pared 3 bases from V and 0 bases from J, leaving 9 bases between. Looked up from germline, CDR1 is MGHRA and CDR2 is YSYEKL. The CDR3: CASSQGGISGNTIYF. The CDR3 nucleotides are TGCGCCAGCAGCCAGGGAGGCATCTCTGGAAACACCATATATTTT.

CDR3 sequence (DNA): TGTGCCAGCAGTGAAAGACTAGCGGGGAACTCCTACGAGCAGTACTTC. It specifies CASSERLAGNSYEQYF. The chain employs TRBV6-4 and TRBJ2-7; the match to TRBD2 covers 11 bases. Trimming cost V 3 bases and J 0 bases; bases outside gene matches: 4. The CDR3 runs 16 residues. The germline V gene encodes CDR1 MRHNA and CDR2 SNTAGT.

This clone was detected once. The chain recombines TRBV7-8 with TRBJ2-7, with 8 bases matching TRBD2. J gave up 2 bases and V 4 bases, and 13 bases lay outside the gene matches. Germline-derived CDR1 and CDR2 are SGHVS and FQNEAQ. The CDR3 loop spans 17 amino acids. CDR3 bases: TGTGCCAGCAGCTCCCGTTCGGGGGGGTCGTCCACCTACGAGCAGTACTTC. This encodes CASSSRSGGSSTYEQYF. Based on the CDR3 plus reference TRBV7-8 and TRBJ2-7, the full variable domain is GAGVSQSPRYKVAKRGQDVALRCDPISGHVSLFWYQQALGQGPEFLTYFQNEAQLDKSGLPSDRFFAERPEGSVSTLKIQRTQQEDSAVYLCASSSRSGGSSTYEQYFGPGTRLTVT.

This sequence joins TRBV7-6 and TRBJ2-2, with D hard to call. Germline CDR1 and CDR2: SGHVS and FNYEAQ. Trimming took off 5 bases at V and 5 bases at J, with 15 bases between the two ends. The CDR3 is 15 amino acids. The CDR3 protein is CASSPPPSSTGELFF. The CDR3 region has the DNA TGTGCCAGCAGCCCCCCTCCCTCGAGTACCGGGGAGCTGTTTTTT.

The J gene is TRBJ1-1, the V gene TRBV18; a weak D match, TRBD1 (5 bases). Germline lookup yields CDR1 KGHSH and CDR2 LQKENI. The V gene lost 3 bases and the J gene lost 4 bases, with 15 bases spanning the gap. The CDR3 consists of 15 residues. CDR3 sequence: CASSPSIIGATEAFF. The CDR3 DNA reads TGTGCCAGCTCACCCTCGATTATAGGGGCCACTGAAGCTTTCTTT.

About this clone: Relative to the germline gene, one junction end is altered; a read error may explain this. J is TRBJ2-1 and V is TRBV5-5; TRBD2 is a possible D gene (6 bases). The CDR3 loop spans 15 amino acids. Germline values: CDR1 SGHKS, CDR2 YYEKEE (reference sequence). CDR3 protein: CASRLASSAYNEQFF. CDR3 nucleotides: TGTGCCAGCAGATTGGCGTCTAGCGCTTACAATGAGCAGTTCTTC.

This clone was observed a single time. The V and J genes are TRBV6-5 and TRBJ2-5; D might be TRBD1 (6 bases). The length of the CDR3 is 14 residues. Trimming pared 7 bases from V and 5 bases from J, leaving 17 bases between. The germline V gene encodes CDR1 MNHEY and CDR2 SVGAGI. CDR3 in amino acids: CASNSQGLGETQYF. The CDR3 coding sequence is TGTGCCAGCAACAGCCAGGGGTTGGGGGAGACCCAGTACTTC.

The CDR3: CASSLQRVETQYF. The CDR3 nucleotides read TGTGCCAGCAGCCTCCAGAGGGTCGAGACCCAGTACTTC. This chain connects TRBV7-2 to TRBJ2-5, with a possible D match to TRBD2 (5 bases). V was cut by 5 bases and J by 5 bases, with 12 bases left in between. The CDR3 loop spans 13 amino acids. The germline V gene encodes CDR1 SGHTA and CDR2 FQGNSA.

The rearrangement links TRBV4-3 to TRBJ1-4, with 7 bases aligning to TRBD1. Looked up from germline, CDR1 is LGHNA and CDR2 is YSLEER. The V and J ends lost 5 bases and 8 bases, in that order; junction bases with no gene match: 11. The CDR3 has 15 residues. CDR3 region: CASSKTWTGDEKLFF. The CDR3 DNA reads TGCGCCAGCAGCAAGACTTGGACAGGCGACGAAAAACTGTTTTTT.

This clone occurred a few times. The chain combines TRBV3-1 (or the pseudogene TRBV3-2) with TRBJ2-7; 11 nucleotides agree with TRBD2. CDR1 and CDR2 from the germline V gene are LGHDT and YNNKEL (reference sequence). The CDR3 consists of 14 residues. J was trimmed by 4 bases and V by 5 bases; bases with no gene match: 4. The CDR3 DNA is TGTGCCAGCAGCACCCGACTAGCGGGGTACGAGCAGTACTTC. This encodes CASSTRLAGYEQYF.

The chain has TRBV18 and TRBJ2-6; TRBD2 might be the D (5 bases). The V and J ends lost 6 bases and 0 bases respectively, with 9 bases between them. The germline CDR1 and CDR2 sequences are KGHSH and LQKENI. The CDR3 length is 15 residues. The CDR3 loop reads CASSDGSSGANVLTF. CDR3 DNA: TGTGCCAGCTCGGATGGGAGCTCTGGGGCCAACGTCCTGACTTTC.

The rearrangement links TRBV7-2 to TRBJ2-5; TRBD1 matches at 9 bases. Germline CDR1 reads SGHTA; CDR2 reads FQGNSA. This CDR3 is 16 amino acids long. The trim removed 3 bases at V and 1 base at J, leaving 6 bases unmatched. CDR3 region: CASSFDDRGSQETQYF. Written as DNA, the CDR3 is TGTGCCAGCAGCTTCGATGACAGGGGGTCCCAAGAGACCCAGTACTTC.